This is a list of T cell receptor beta chains from one sample in a study of beta chain features in type 1 diabetes. The protocol was immunoSEQ multiplex PCR, while the TCRdb copy is restricted to in-frame clones and leaves out a portion. The table records some 330,000 clones, 9.5% to 11% of them present only once. What was sequenced was naive CD4+ T cells from blood. These receptors were collected from a woman under 40 in good health. Both conserved end residues are part of each CDR3. A D gene is named only where the DNA matches it firmly. Rows may omit the clone size; those that give it use once, few, many or a size class.

j_call v_call d_call clone_size cdr3_aa cdr3_nt
TRBJ2-5 TRBV28 . few CASSLQVSETQYF TGTGCCAGCAGTTTACAGGTATCGGAGACCCAGTACTTC
TRBJ1-5 TRBV18 . . CASSPQKGHEQPQHF TGTGCCAGCTCACCACAGAAGGGGCACGAGCAGCCCCAGCATTTT
TRBJ1-4 TRBV9 . . CASSVGGVTNEKLFF TGTGCCAGCAGCGTAGGCGGCGTAACTAATGAAAAACTGTTTTTT
TRBJ1-2 TRBV9 TRBD1 . CASSVGQGMLGNYGYTF TGTGCCAGCAGCGTAGGACAGGGAATGTTAGGGAACTATGGCTACACCTTC
TRBJ2-6 TRBV6-5 . few CASSTPGAGANVLTF TGTGCCAGCAGTACCCCGGGGGCTGGGGCCAACGTCCTGACTTTC
TRBJ2-2 TRBV29-1 TRBD2 few CSVGGGDTGELFF TGCAGCGTTGGGGGGGGAGACACCGGGGAGCTGTTTTTT
TRBJ2-1 TRBV18 TRBD2 . CASSPRTSGSPPSYNEQFF TGTGCCAGCTCACCTCGGACTAGCGGGTCCCCTCCCTCCTACAATGAGCAGTTCTTC
TRBJ2-3 TRBV29-1 TRBD2 . CSVEGLAGVDTQYF TGCAGCGTTGAAGGGCTAGCGGGAGTAGATACGCAGTATTTT
TRBJ2-7 TRBV30 . few CAFSGSGVSYEQYF TGTGCCTTTTCCGGGAGTGGGGTCTCCTACGAGCAGTACTTC
TRBJ1-2 TRBV27 . few CASATVLNPDGYTF TGTGCCAGCGCGACAGTTTTAAATCCGGATGGCTACACCTTC
TRBJ2-3 TRBV5-6 TRBD2 once CASSLSSGSPPSTDTQYF TGTGCCAGCAGCTTGTCTAGCGGGAGCCCTCCTAGCACAGATACGCAGTATTTT
TRBJ2-3 TRBV5-1 . few CASSPGGDTQYF TGCGCCAGCAGTCCGGGCGGGGATACGCAGTATTTT
TRBJ1-2 TRBV30 . few CAWREDGPYGYTF TGTGCCTGGAGGGAGGACGGACCCTATGGCTACACCTTC
TRBJ2-1 TRBV4-3 . few CASSPRPTTSYSYNEQFF TGCGCCAGCAGCCCGCGACCTACGACTAGTTACTCCTACAATGAGCAGTTCTTC
TRBJ2-5 TRBV7-2 . few CASSLVGGKETQYF TGTGCCAGCAGCTTAGTCGGAGGGAAAGAGACCCAGTACTTC
TRBJ1-2 TRBV18 . few CASSPSSNRDYGYTF TGTGCCAGCTCACCATCCTCGAACAGGGATTATGGCTACACCTTC
TRBJ2-3 TRBV11-1 . few CASSLLVSVTDTQYF TGTGCCAGCAGCTTATTGGTGTCAGTCACAGATACGCAGTATTTT
TRBJ2-1 TRBV7-3 . . CASSPTGQGTYNEQFF TGTGCCAGCAGCCCAACGGGTCAGGGGACCTACAATGAGCAGTTCTTC
TRBJ2-2 TRBV29-1 TRBD1 few CSVVVQGAVTGELFF TGCAGCGTTGTTGTTCAGGGGGCCGTCACCGGGGAGCTGTTTTTT
TRBJ2-2 TRBV19 . few CASVTSTGIGELFF TGTGCCAGCGTCACGTCAACAGGGATCGGGGAGCTGTTTTTT
TRBJ2-7 TRBV9 . . CASGNRAYEQYF TGTGCCAGCGGTAACAGGGCGTACGAGCAGTACTTC
TRBJ2-1 TRBV5-4 TRBD2 . CASSLSLAGVSYNEQFF TGTGCCAGCAGCTTGTCCCTAGCGGGAGTTTCCTACAATGAGCAGTTCTTC